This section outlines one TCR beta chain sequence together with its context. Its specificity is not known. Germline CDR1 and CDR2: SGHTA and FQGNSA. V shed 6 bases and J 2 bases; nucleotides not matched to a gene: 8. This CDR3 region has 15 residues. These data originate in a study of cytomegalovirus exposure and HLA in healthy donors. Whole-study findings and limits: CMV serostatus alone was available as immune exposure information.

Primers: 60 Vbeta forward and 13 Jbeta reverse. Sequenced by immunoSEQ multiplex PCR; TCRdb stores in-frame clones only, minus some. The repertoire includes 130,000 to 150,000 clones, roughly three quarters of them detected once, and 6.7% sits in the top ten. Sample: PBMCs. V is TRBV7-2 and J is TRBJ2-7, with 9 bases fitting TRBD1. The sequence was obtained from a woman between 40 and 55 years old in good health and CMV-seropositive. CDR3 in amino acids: CASRTPGQGTYEQYF. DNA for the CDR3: TGTGCCAGCAGGACTCCGGGACAGGGAACCTACGAGCAGTACTTC.